The present T cell receptor beta chain was sequenced within a study of cytomegalovirus exposure and HLA in healthy donors. Overall study context: An early data release held tens of millions of unique TCRs from HLA-typed donors. General observations from the study: Equally common other TCR beta chains were less clonally expanded than HLA-associated ones, a later analysis found.

Looked up from germline, CDR1 is MNHEY and CDR2 is SVGAGI. This CDR3 is built from 13 residues. Trimming took off 6 bases at V and 4 bases at J, with 10 bases between the two ends. Researchers ran the PCR with 60 Vbeta and 13 Jbeta primers. The protocol was immunoSEQ multiplex PCR, while the TCRdb copy is restricted to in-frame clones and leaves out a portion. The sample contains roughly 140,000 clones, around 80% of which appear only once. Note on this clone: Its antigen remains unknown.

The sequence derives from a male donor in good health and CMV-seronegative. The J gene is TRBJ2-1, the V gene TRBV6-5; weak D call: TRBD1 (6 bases). Sequenced sample: PBMCs. CDR3 DNA: TGTGCCAGCAGAGGACAGACGTACAATGAGCAGTTCTTC. It is translated as CASRGQTYNEQFF.